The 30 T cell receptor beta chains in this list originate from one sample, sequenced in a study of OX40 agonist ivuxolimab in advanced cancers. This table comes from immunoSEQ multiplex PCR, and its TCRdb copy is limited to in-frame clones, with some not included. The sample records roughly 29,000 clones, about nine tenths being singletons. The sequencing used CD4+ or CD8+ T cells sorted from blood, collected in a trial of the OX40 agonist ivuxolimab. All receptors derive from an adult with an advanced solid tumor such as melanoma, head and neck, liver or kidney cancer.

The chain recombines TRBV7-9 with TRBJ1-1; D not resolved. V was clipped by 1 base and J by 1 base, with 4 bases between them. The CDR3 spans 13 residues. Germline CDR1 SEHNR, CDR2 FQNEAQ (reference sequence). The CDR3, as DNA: TGTGCCAGCAGCTTAGAGGGGAACACTGAAGCTTTCTTT. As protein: CASSLEGNTEAFF. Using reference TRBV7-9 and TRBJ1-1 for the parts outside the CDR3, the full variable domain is DTGVSQNPRHKITKRGQNVTFRCDPISEHNRLYWYRQTLGQGPEFLTYFQNEAQLEKSRLLSDRFSAERPKGSFSTLEIQRTEQGDSAMYLCASSLEGNTEAFFGQGTRLTVV.

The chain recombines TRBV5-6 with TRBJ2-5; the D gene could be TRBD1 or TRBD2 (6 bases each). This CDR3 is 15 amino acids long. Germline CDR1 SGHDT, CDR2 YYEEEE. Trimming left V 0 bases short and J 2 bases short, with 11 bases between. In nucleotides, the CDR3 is TGTGCCAGCAGCTTGGGGTGGAGGGGGCAAGAGACCCAGTACTTC. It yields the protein CASSLGWRGQETQYF. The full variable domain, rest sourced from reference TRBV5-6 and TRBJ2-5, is DAGVTQSPTHLIKTRGQQVTLRCSPKSGHDTVSWYQQALGQGPQFIFQYYEEEERQRGNFPDRFSGHQFPNYSSELNVNALLLGDSALYLCASSLGWRGQETQYFGPGTRLLVL.

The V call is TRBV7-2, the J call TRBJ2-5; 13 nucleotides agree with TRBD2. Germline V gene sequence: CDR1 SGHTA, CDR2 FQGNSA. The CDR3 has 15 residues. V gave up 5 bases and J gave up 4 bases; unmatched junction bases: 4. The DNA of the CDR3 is TGTGCCAGCAGCAGAAGGACTAGCGGGGGAGAGACCCAGTACTTC. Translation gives CASSRRTSGGETQYF.

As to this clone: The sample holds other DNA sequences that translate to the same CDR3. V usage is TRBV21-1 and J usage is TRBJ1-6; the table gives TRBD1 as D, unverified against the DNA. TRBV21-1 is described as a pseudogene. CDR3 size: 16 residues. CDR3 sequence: CASSKLGGAYNSPLHF. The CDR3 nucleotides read TGTGCCAGCAGCAAACTAGGGGGTGCATATAATTCACCCCTCCACTTT.

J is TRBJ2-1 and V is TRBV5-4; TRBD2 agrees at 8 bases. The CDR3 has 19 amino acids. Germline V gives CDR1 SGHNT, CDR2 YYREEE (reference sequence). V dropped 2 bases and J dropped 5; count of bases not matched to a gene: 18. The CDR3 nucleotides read TGTGCCAGCAGCTTACGCCGCGGGTCAGCGGGAGTCCCCCACAATGAGCAGTTCTTC. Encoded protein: CASSLRRGSAGVPHNEQFF. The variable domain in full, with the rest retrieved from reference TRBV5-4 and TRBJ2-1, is ETGVTQSPTHLIKTRGQQVTLRCSSQSGHNTVSWYQQALGQGPQFIFQYYREEENGRGNFPPRFSGLQFPNYSSELNVNALELDDSALYLCASSLRRGSAGVPHNEQFFGPGTRLTVL.

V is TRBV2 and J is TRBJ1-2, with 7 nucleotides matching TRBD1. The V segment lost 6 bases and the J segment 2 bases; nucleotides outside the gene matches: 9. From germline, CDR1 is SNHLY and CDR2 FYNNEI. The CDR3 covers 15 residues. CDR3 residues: CASRPGTAKNYGYTF. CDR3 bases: TGTGCCAGCAGACCCGGGACAGCCAAAAACTATGGCTACACCTTC. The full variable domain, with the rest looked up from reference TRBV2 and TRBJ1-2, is EPEVTQTPSHQVTQMGQEVILRCVPISNHLYFYWYRQILGQKVEFLVSFYNNEISEKSEIFDDQFSVERPDGSNFTLKIRSTKLEDSAMYFCASRPGTAKNYGYTFGSGTRLTVV.

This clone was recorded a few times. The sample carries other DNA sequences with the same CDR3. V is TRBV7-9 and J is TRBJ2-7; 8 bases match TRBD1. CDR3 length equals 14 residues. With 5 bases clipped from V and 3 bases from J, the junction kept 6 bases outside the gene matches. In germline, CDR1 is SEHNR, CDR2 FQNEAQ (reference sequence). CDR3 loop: CASSHRDRNYEQYF. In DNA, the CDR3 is TGTGCCAGCAGCCACCGGGACAGGAACTACGAGCAGTACTTC.

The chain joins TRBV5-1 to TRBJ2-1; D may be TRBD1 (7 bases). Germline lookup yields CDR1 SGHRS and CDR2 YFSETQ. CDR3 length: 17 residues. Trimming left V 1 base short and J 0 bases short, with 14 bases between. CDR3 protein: CASSLYPQGGSYNEQFF. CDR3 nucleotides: TGCGCCAGCAGCTTGTATCCCCAGGGGGGCTCCTACAATGAGCAGTTCTTC.

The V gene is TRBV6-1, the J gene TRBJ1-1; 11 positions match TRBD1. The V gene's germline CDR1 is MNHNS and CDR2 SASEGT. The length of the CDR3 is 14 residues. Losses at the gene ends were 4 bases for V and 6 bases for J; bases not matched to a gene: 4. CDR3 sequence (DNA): TGTGCCAGCAGTGGGGACAGGGGGTTCCCTGAAGCTTTCTTT. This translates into CASSGDRGFPEAFF.

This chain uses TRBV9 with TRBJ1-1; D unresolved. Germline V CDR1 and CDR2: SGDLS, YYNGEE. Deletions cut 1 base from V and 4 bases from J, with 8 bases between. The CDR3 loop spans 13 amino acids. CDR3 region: CASSVKVATEAFF. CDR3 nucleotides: TGTGCCAGCAGCGTAAAGGTTGCCACTGAAGCTTTCTTT.

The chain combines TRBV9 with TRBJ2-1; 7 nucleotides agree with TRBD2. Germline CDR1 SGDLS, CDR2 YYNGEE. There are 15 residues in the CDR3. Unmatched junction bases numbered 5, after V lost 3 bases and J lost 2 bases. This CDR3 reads CASSGGRGPYNEQFF. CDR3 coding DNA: TGTGCCAGCAGCGGCGGGAGAGGCCCCTACAATGAGCAGTTCTTC.

DNA of the CDR3: TGTGCCAGTAGTTTCAACGTGGGGATTAATGAAAAACTGTTTTTT. This codes for CASSFNVGINEKLFF. The chain is built from TRBV19 and TRBJ1-4; D ambiguous. V dropped 5 bases and J dropped 4 bases, with 14 bases sitting between them. The CDR3 spans 15 residues. Germline CDR1 LNHDA, CDR2 SQIVND (reference sequence).

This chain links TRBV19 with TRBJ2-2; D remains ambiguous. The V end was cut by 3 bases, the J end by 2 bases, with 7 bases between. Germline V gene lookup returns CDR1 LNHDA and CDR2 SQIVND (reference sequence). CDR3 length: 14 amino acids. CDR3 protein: CASSIFGNTGELFF. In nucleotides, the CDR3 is TGTGCCAGTAGTATTTTTGGAAACACCGGGGAGCTGTTTTTT.

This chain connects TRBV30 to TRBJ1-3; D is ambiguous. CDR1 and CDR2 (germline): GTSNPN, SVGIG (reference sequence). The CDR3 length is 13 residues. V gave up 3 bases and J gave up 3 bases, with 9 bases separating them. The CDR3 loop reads CAWSRGGGNTIYF. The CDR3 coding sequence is TGTGCCTGGAGCCGTGGAGGTGGAAACACCATATATTTT.

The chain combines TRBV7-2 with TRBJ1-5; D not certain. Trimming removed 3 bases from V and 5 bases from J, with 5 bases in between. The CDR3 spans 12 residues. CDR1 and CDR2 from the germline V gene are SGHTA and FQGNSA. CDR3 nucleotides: TGTGCCAGCAGCTTGGAGTATCAGCCCCAGCATTTT. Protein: CASSLEYQPQHF.

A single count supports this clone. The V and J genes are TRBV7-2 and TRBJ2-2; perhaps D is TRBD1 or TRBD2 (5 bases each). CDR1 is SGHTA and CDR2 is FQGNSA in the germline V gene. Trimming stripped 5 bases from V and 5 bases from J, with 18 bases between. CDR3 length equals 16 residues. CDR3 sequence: CASSARGRQPTGELFF. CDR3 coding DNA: TGTGCCAGCAGCGCGAGGGGTAGGCAACCTACCGGGGAGCTGTTTTTT.

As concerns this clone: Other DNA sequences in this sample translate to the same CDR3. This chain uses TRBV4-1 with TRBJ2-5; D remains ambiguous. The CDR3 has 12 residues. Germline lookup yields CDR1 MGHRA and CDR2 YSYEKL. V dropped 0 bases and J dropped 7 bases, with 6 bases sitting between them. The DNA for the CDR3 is TGCGCCAGCAGCCAAGATCCTGGGACCCAGTACTTC. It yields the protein CASSQDPGTQYF.

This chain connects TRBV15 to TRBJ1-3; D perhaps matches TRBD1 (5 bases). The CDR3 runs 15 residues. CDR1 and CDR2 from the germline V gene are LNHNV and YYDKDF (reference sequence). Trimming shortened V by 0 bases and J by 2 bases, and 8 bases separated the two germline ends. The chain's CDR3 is CATSRDWDAGNTIYF. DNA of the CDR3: TGTGCCACCAGCAGAGATTGGGACGCTGGAAACACCATATATTTT.

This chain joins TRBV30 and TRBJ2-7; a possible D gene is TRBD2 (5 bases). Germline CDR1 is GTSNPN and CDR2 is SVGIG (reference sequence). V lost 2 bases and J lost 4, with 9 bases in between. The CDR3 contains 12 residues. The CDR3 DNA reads TGTGCCTGGAGTCGCCCGGGGTACGAGCAGTACTTC. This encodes CAWSRPGYEQYF.

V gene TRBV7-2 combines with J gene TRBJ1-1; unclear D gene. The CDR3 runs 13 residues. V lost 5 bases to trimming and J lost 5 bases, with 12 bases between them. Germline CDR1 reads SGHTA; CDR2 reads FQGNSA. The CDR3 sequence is CASSPPLLTEAFF. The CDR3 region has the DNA TGTGCCAGCAGCCCACCACTATTAACTGAAGCTTTCTTT.

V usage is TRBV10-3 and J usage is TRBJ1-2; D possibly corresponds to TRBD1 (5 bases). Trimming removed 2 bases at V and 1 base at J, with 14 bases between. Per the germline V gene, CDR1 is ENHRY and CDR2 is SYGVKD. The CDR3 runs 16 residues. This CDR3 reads CAISERWDSINYGYTF. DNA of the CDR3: TGTGCCATCAGTGAGAGGTGGGACTCAATTAACTATGGCTACACCTTC.

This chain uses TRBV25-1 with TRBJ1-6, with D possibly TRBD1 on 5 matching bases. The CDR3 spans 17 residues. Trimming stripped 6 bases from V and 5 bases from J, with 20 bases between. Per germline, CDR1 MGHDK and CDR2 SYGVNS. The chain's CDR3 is CASSEIWRGPNNSPLHF. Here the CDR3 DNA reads TGTGCCAGCAGCGAGATTTGGAGGGGCCCGAATAATTCACCCCTCCACTTT.

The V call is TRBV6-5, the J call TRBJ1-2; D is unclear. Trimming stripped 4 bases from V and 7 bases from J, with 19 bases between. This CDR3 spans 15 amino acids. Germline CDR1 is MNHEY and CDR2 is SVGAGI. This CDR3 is CASSSHLVAAVGYTF. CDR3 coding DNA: TGTGCCAGCAGTTCCCATCTGGTTGCGGCTGTTGGCTACACCTTC.

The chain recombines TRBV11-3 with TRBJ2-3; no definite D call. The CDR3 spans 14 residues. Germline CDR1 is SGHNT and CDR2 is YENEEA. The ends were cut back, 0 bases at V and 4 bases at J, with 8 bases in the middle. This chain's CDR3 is CASSLDEAADTQYF. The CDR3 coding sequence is TGTGCCAGCAGCTTAGATGAGGCAGCAGATACGCAGTATTTT.

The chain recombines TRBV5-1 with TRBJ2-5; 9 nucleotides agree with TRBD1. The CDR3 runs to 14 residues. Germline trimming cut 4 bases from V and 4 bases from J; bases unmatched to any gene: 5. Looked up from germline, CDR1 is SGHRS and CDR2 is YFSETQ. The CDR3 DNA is TGCGCCAGCAGCATTACAGGGGGCGCAGAGACCCAGTACTTC. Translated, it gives CASSITGGAETQYF.

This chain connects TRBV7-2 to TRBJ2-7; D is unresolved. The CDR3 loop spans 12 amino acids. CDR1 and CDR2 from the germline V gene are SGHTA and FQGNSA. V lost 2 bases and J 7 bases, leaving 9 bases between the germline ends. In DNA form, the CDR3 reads TGTGCCAGCAGCTTACGGCCGTGGGAGCAGTACTTC. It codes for CASSLRPWEQYF.

CDR3 residues: CASSSSPRSDYGYTF. Written as DNA, the CDR3 is TGTGCCAGCAGCTCCTCACCACGTAGCGACTATGGCTACACCTTC. The chain is built from TRBV11-1 and TRBJ1-2; D gene unclear. CDR3 length equals 15 residues. Trimming removed 4 bases from V and 3 bases from J, with 15 bases in between. Germline V gene sequence: CDR1 SGHAT, CDR2 FQDESV (reference sequence).

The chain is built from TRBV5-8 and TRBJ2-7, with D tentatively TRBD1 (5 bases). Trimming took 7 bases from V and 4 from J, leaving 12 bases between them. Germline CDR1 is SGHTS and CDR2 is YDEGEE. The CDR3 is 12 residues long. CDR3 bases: TGTGCCAGCCCCCAGGGTTTTTACGAGCAGTACTTC. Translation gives CASPQGFYEQYF.

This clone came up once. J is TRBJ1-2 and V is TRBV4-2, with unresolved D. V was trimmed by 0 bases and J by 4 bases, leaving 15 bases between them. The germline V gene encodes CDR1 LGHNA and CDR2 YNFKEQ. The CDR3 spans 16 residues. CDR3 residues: CASSQDGGRFAYGYTF. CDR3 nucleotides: TGTGCCAGCAGCCAAGATGGCGGCAGGTTCGCCTATGGCTACACCTTC.

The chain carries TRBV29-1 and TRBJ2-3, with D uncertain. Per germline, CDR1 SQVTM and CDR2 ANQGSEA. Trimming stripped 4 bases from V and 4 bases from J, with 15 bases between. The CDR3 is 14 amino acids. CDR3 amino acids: CSVGMKGTADTQYF. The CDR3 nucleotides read TGCAGCGTTGGGATGAAGGGAACGGCAGATACGCAGTATTTT.